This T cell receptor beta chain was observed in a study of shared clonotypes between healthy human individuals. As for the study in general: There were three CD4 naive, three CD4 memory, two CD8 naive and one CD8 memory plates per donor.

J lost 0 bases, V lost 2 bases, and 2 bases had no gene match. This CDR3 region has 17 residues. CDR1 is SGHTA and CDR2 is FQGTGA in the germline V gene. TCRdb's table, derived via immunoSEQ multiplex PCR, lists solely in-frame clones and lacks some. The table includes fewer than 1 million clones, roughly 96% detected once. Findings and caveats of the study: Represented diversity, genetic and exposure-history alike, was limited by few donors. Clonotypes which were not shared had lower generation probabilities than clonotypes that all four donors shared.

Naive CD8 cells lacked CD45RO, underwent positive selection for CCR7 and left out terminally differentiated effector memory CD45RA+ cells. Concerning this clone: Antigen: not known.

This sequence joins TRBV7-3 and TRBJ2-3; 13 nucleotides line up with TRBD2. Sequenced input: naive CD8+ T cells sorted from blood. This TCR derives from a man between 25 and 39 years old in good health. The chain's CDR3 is CASSLGTSGASTDTQYF. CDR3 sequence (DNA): TGTGCCAGCAGCTTAGGGACTAGCGGGGCTAGCACAGATACGCAGTATTTT.